This T cell receptor (beta chain) is from a study of blood T cell repertoires in COVID-19. This clone is a singleton in its sample. Adults between about 18 and 95 years of age took part from 24 US areas. Sequencing was performed with immunoSEQ multiplex PCR; in TCRdb, only in-frame clones are kept and a portion is missing. Among some 330,000 clones, 87% were seen once, and the ten largest hold 1.9%. Germline V gives CDR1 LGHDT, CDR2 YNNKEL (reference sequence). V was clipped by 3 bases and J by 4 bases, with 9 bases between them. The CDR3 runs 13 residues. The chain employs TRBV3-1 (or the pseudogene TRBV3-2) and TRBJ2-5; the D gene is possibly TRBD1 (6 bases). This sequence originates from a man in his forties or fifties in a cohort exposed to, infected with or recovered from COVID-19 (not recorded which). The sample consisted of PBMCs or T cells enriched from blood (not recorded which). CDR3 in amino acids: CASSHSGAETQYF. Here the CDR3 DNA reads TGTGCCAGCAGCCACTCAGGGGCAGAGACCCAGTACTTC.